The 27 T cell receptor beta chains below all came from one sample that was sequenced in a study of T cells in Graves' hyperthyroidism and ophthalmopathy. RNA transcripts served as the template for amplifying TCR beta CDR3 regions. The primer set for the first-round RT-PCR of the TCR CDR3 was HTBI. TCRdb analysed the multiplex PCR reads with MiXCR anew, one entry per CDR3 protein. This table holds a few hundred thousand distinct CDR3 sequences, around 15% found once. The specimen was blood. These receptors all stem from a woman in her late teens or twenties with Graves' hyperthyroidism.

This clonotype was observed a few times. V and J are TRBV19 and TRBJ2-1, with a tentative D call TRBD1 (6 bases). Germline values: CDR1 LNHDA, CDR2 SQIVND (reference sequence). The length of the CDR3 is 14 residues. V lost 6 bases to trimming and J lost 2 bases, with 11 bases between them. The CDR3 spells CASRFTGTYNEQFF. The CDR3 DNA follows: TGTGCCAGTAGGTTCACAGGGACCTACAATGAGCAGTTCTTC.

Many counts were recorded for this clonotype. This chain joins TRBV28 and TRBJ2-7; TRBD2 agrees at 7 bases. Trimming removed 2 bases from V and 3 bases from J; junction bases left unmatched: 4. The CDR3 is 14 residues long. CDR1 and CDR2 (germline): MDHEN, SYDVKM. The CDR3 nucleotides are TGTGCCAGCAGTTTACACCTAGCGGACTACGAGCAGTACTTC. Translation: CASSLHLADYEQYF.

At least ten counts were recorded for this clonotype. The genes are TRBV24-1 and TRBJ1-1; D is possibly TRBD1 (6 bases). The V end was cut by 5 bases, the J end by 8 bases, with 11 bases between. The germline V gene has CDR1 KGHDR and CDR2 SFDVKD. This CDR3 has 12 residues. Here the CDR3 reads CATSAGTHEAFF. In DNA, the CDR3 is TGTGCCACCAGTGCCGGGACACACGAAGCTTTCTTT.

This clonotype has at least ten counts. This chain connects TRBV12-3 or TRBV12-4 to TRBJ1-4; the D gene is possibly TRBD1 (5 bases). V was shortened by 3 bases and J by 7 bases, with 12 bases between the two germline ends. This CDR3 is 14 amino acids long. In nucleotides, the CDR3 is TGTGCCAGCAGTTTTCTCCAGGGCGGTGAAAAACTGTTTTTT. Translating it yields CASSFLQGGEKLFF.

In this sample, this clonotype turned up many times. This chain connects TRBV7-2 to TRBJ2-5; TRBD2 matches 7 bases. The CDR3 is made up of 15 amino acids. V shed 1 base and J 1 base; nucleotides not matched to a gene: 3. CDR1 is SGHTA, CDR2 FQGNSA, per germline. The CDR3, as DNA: TGTGCCAGCAGCTTAGGTGGGACTATCCAAGAGACCCAGTACTTC. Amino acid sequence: CASSLGGTIQETQYF.

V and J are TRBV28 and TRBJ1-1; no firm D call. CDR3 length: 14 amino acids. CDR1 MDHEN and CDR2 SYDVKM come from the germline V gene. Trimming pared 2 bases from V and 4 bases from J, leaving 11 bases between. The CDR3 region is CASSLGPWSTEAFF. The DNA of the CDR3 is TGTGCCAGCAGTTTAGGGCCCTGGAGCACTGAAGCTTTCTTT. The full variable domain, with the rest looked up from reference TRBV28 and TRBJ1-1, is DVKVTQSSRYLVKRTGEKVFLECVQDMDHENMFWYRQDPGLGLRLIYFSYDVKMKEKGDIPEGYSVSREKKERFSLILESASTNQTSMYLCASSLGPWSTEAFFGQGTRLTVV.

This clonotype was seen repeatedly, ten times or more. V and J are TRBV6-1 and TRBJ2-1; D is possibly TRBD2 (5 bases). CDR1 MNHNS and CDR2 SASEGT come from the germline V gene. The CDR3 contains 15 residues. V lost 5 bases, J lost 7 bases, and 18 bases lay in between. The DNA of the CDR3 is TGTGCCAGCAGTTATTACACCGGCGGCGGGAATGAGCAGTTCTTC. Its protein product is CASSYYTGGGNEQFF.

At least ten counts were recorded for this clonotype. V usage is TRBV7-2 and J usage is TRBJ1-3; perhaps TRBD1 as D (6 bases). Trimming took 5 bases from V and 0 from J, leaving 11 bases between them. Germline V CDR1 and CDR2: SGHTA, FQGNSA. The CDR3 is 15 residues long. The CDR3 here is CASSPQGFSGNTIYF. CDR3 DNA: TGTGCCAGCAGCCCACAGGGTTTCTCTGGAAACACCATATATTTT. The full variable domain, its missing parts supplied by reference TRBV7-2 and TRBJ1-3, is GAGVSQSPSNKVTEKGKDVELRCDPISGHTALYWYRQSLGQGLEFLIYFQGNSAPDKSGLPSDRFSAERTGGSVSTLTIQRTQQEDSAVYLCASSPQGFSGNTIYFGEGSWLTVV.

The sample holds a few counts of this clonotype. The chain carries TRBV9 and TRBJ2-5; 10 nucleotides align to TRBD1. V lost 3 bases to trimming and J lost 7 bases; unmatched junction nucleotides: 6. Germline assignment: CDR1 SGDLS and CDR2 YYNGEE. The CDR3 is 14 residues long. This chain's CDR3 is CASSAGTGVVTQYF. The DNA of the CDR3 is TGTGCCAGCAGCGCCGGGACAGGGGTGGTGACCCAGTACTTC.

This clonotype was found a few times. CDR3 residues: CSASTDRGRYF. CDR3 coding DNA: TGCAGTGCTAGCACAGACAGGGGACGGTACTTC. The chain carries TRBV20-1 and TRBJ2-5; 8 bases fit TRBD1. J lost 13 bases, V lost 3 bases, and 7 bases had no gene match. CDR1 is DFQATT and CDR2 is SNEGSKA in the germline V gene (reference sequence). The CDR3 contains 11 residues.

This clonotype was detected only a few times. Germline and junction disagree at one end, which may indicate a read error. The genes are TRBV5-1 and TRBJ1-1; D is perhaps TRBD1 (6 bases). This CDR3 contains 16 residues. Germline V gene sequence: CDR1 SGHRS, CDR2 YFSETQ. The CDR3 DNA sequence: TGCCCCAGCAGCTTGGTTCGAGGGGGAAGGACCACTGAAGCTTTCTTT. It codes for CPSSLVRGGRTTEAFF.

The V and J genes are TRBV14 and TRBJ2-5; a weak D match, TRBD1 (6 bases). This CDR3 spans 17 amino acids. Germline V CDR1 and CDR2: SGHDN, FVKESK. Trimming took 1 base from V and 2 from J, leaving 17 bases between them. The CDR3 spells CASSQVSALTGQETQYF. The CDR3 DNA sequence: TGTGCCAGCAGCCAAGTTTCGGCCCTAACAGGGCAAGAGACCCAGTACTTC.

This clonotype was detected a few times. The CDR3 DNA is TGTGCCAGCAGCGTAGAAGGGGGGACCCTCTCTGGGGCCAACGTCCTGACTTTC. This translates into CASSVEGGTLSGANVLTF. The chain employs TRBV9 and TRBJ2-6; D is perhaps TRBD1 or TRBD2 (6 bases each). Germline loops: CDR1 SGDLS, CDR2 YYNGEE. V was trimmed by 0 bases and J by 0 bases, leaving 13 bases between them. The CDR3 is 18 amino acids.

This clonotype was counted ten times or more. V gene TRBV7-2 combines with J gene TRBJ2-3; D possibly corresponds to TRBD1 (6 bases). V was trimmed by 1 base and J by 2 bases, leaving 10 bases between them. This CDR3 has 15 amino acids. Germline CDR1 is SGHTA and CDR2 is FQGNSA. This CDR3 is CASSLGWTDTDTQYF. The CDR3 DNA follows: TGTGCCAGCAGCTTAGGCTGGACAGACACAGATACGCAGTATTTT.

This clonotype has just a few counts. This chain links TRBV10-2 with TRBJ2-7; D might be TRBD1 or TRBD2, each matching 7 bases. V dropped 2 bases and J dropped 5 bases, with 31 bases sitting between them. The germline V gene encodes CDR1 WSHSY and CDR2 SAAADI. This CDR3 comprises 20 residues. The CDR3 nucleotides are TGCGCCAGCAGTGAGGGACTAGGGAGGGGCGCCAGGGGGATCAGGCACGAGCAGTACTTC. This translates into CASSEGLGRGARGIRHEQYF.

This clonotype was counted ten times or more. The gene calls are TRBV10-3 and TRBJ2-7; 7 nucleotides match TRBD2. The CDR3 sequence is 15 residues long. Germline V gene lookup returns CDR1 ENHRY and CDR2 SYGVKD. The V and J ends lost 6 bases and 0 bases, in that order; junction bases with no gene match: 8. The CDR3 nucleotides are TGTGCCATCAGCTCCGGGACTACCCACTCCTACGAGCAGTACTTC. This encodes CAISSGTTHSYEQYF.

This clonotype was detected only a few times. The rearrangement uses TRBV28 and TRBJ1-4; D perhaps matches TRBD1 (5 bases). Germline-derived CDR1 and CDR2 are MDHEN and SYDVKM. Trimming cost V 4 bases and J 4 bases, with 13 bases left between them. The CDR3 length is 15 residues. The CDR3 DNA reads TGTGCCAGCAGTTCACCGGGACTAGTTAATGAAAAACTGTTTTTT. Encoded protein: CASSSPGLVNEKLFF. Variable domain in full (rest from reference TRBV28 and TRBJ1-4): DVKVTQSSRYLVKRTGEKVFLECVQDMDHENMFWYRQDPGLGLRLIYFSYDVKMKEKGDIPEGYSVSREKKERFSLILESASTNQTSMYLCASSSPGLVNEKLFFGSGTQLSVL.

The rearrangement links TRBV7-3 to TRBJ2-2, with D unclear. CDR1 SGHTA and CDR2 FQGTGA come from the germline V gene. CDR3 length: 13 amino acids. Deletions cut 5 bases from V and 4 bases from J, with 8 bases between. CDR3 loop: CASSPISTGELFF. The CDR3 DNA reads TGTGCCAGCAGCCCCATATCCACCGGGGAGCTGTTTTTT.

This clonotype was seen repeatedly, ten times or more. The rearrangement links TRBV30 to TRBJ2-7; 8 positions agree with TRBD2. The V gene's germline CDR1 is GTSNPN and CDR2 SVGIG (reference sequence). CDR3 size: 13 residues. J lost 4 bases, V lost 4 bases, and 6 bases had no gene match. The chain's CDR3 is CAWKGGRRYEQYF. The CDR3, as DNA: TGTGCCTGGAAGGGCGGGAGGAGGTACGAGCAGTACTTC.

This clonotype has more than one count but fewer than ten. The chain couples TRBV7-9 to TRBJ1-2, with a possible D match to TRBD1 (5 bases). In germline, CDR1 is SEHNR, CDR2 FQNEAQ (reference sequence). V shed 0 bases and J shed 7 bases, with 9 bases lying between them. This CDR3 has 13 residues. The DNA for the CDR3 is TGTGCCAGCAGCTTAGCGGGGGGAAGTGGCTACACCTTC. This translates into CASSLAGGSGYTF.

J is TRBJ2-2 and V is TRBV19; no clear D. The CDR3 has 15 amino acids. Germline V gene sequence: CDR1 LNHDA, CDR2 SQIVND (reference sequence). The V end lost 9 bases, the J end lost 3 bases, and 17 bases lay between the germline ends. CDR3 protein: CASSFLGQDTGELFF. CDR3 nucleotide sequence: TGTGCCAGCAGCTTTTTAGGCCAAGACACCGGGGAGCTGTTTTTT.

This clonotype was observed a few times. CDR3 sequence reads: CASSLISGTGNQPQHF. The CDR3 coding sequence is TGTGCCAGCTCGCTTATTTCCGGGACGGGGAATCAGCCCCAGCATTTT. The V call is TRBV18, the J call TRBJ1-5; D might be TRBD1 (5 bases). The CDR3 extends over 16 amino acids. CDR1 is KGHSH, CDR2 LQKENI, per germline. V dropped 6 bases and J dropped 4 bases, with 19 bases sitting between them.

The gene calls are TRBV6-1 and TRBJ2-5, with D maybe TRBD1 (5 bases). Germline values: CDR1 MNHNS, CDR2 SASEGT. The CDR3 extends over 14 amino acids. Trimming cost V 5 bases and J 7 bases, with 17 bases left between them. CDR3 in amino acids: CASSLTAWVTTQYF. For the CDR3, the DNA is TGTGCCAGCAGTTTGACAGCATGGGTGACGACCCAGTACTTC.

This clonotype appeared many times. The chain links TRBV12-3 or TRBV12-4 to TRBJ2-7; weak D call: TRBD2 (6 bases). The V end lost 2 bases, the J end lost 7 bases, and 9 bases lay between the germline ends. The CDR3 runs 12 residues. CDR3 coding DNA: TGTGCCAGCAGTTTATTAGGGACTGAGCAGTACTTC. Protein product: CASSLLGTEQYF.

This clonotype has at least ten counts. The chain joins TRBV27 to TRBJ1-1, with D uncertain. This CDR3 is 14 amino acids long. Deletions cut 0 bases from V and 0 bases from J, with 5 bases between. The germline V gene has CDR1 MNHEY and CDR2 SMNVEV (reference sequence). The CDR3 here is CASSLSSVNTEAFF. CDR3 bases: TGTGCCAGCAGTTTATCATCTGTGAACACTGAAGCTTTCTTT.

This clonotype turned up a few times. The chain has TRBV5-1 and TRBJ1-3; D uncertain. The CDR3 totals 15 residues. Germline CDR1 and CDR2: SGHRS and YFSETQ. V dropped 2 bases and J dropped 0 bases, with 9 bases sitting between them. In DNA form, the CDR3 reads TGCGCCAGCAGCTTATCACCCCGCTCTGGAAACACCATATATTTT. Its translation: CASSLSPRSGNTIYF.

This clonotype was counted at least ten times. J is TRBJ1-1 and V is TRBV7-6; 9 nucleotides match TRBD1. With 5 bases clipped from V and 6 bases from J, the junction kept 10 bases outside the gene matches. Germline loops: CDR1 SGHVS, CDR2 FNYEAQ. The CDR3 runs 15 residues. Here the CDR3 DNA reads TGTGCCAGCAGCCCCGGGACAGGGAAGTCAGCTGAAGCTTTCTTT. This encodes CASSPGTGKSAEAFF.